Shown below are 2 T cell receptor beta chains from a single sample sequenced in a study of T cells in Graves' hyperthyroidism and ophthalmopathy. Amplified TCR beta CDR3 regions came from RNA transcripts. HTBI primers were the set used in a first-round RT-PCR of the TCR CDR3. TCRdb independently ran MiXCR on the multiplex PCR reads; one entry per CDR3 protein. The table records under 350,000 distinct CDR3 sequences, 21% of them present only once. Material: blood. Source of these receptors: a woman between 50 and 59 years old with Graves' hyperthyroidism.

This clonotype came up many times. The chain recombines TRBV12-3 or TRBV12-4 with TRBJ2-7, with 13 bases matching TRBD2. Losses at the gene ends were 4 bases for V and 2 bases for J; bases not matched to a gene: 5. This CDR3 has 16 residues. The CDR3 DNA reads TGTGCCAGCAGTTCCCGGGGACTAGCGGGAACCTACGAGCAGTACTTC. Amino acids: CASSSRGLAGTYEQYF.

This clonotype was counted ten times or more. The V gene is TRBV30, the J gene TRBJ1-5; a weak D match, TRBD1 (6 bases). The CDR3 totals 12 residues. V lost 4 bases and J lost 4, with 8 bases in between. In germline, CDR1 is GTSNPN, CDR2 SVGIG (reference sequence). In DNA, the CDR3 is TGTGCCTGGAAACAGGGTAATCAGCCCCAGCATTTT. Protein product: CAWKQGNQPQHF.